This entry lists 32 T cell receptor beta chains sequenced from one sample in a study of blood T cells in healthy people across ages. With a J-beta primer mix and a sample-barcoded 5' primer, a second PCR ran roughly 6 to 11 cycles. MiXCR was run by TCRdb on the 5' RACE reads, yielding one entry per CDR3 protein. The table shows 1 million or so distinct CDR3 sequences, with roughly a quarter occurring only once. The data also belong to a second study, concerning T cells of mothers and their children.

Source material: blood. The receptors were sampled from a girl aged 2-10 years in good health.

The chain recombines TRBV6-5 with TRBJ1-1; maybe TRBD1 (5 bases). V was shortened by 4 bases and J by 5 bases, with 17 bases between the two germline ends. Germline V gene lookup returns CDR1 MNHEY and CDR2 SVGAGI. The CDR3 is made up of 15 amino acids. Written as DNA, the CDR3 is TGTGCCAGCAGTTGGGGCAGGATGCCGGGGACTGAAGCTTTCTTT. Its translation is CASSWGRMPGTEAFF.

This clonotype was seen a handful of times. The chain uses TRBV5-1 and TRBJ1-4; 8 nucleotides agree with TRBD1. Germline-derived CDR1 and CDR2 are SGHRS and YFSETQ. The CDR3 is made up of 16 amino acids. J gave up 6 bases and V 1 base, and 8 bases lay outside the gene matches. This chain's CDR3 is CASSLLTGQVDEKLFF. CDR3 sequence (DNA): TGCGCCAGCAGCTTGTTAACGGGACAGGTCGATGAAAAACTGTTTTTT.

CDR3 loop: CATSRETGSGYNEQFF. CDR3 nucleotides: TGTGCCACCAGCAGAGAAACCGGGAGCGGTTACAATGAGCAGTTCTTC. The chain joins TRBV15 to TRBJ2-1; perhaps TRBD2 as D (6 bases). The germline CDR1 and CDR2 sequences are LNHNV and YYDKDF (reference sequence). Deletions cut 0 bases from V and 4 bases from J, with 13 bases between. The CDR3 sequence is 16 residues long.

This clonotype was observed a handful of times. The chain carries TRBV29-1 and TRBJ2-3; possible D gene TRBD1, 6 bases. CDR1 is SQVTM and CDR2 is ANQGSEA in the germline V gene. V was shortened by 6 bases and J by 3 bases, with 16 bases between the two germline ends. This CDR3 is built from 14 residues. CDR3 residues: CSVTPGDGTDTQYF. The DNA for the CDR3 is TGCAGCGTAACACCAGGGGACGGAACAGATACGCAGTATTTT.

In this sample, this clonotype turned up a few times. This chain uses TRBV29-1 with TRBJ2-1, with D possibly matching TRBD2 (6 bases). Trimming stripped 6 bases from V and 7 bases from J, with 13 bases between. Germline assignment: CDR1 SQVTM and CDR2 ANQGSEA. The length of the CDR3 is 12 residues. The CDR3 protein is CSVGTPGNEQFF. The CDR3 bases are TGCAGCGTCGGGACTCCGGGGAATGAGCAGTTCTTC.

In the case of this clonotype: Mismatch with germline at one junction end may stem from a read error. This chain connects TRBV29-1 to TRBJ2-5; D gene unclear. CDR1 is SQVTM, CDR2 ANQGSEA, per germline. There are 11 residues in the CDR3. In DNA form, the CDR3 reads TGCAGCGTTGGACCCCAAGAGACCCAGCACTTC. This codes for CSVGPQETQHF.

This clonotype was seen a few times. The genes are TRBV7-9 and TRBJ1-5; no definite D call. The length of the CDR3 is 13 residues. V dropped 2 bases and J dropped 5 bases, with 7 bases sitting between them. Germline V CDR1 and CDR2: SEHNR, FQNEAQ (reference sequence). In DNA form, the CDR3 reads TGTGCCAGCAGCTTAACGCAGGATCAGCCCCAGCATTTT. It encodes CASSLTQDQPQHF.

The chain recombines TRBV4-2 with TRBJ1-1, with unresolved D. V lost 3 bases to trimming and J lost 6 bases, with 5 bases between them. This CDR3 comprises 11 residues. CDR1 is LGHNA, CDR2 YNFKEQ, per germline. The CDR3 DNA is TGTGCCAGCAGCCACCAATCTGAAGCTTTCTTT. Residues: CASSHQSEAFF.

The rearrangement links TRBV4-3 to TRBJ1-1; D remains ambiguous. This CDR3 is 15 amino acids long. The V end lost 4 bases, the J end lost 4 bases, and 16 bases lay between the germline ends. CDR1 LGHNA and CDR2 YSLEER come from the germline V gene. As DNA, the CDR3 is TGCGCCAGCAGCCTTTCGGGCGAGAAGGGCACTGAAGCTTTCTTT. It encodes CASSLSGEKGTEAFF.

Regarding this clonotype: Since the CDR3 does not end with the conserved phenylalanine or tryptophan, this likely comes from a read error. The DNA is omitted, as the CDR3 cannot be located on it reliably, and the CDR3 follows TCRdb's listing. The chain is built from TRBV7-9 and TRBJ2-6; no DNA check was done on the table's D call, TRBD1. CDR1 and CDR2 from the germline V gene are SEHNR and FQNEAQ (reference sequence). The CDR3 extends over 10 residues, inclusive of both ends. This CDR3 reads CASGAGGPLL.

The sample holds a few counts of this clonotype. The chain combines TRBV6-1 with TRBJ2-1; D is perhaps TRBD2 (5 bases). V lost 5 bases to trimming and J lost 0 bases, with 14 bases between them. CDR3 length equals 16 residues. Germline CDR1 MNHNS, CDR2 SASEGT. This CDR3 reads CASSPVERSSYNEQFF. CDR3 nucleotides: TGTGCCAGCAGTCCCGTAGAGCGGAGCTCCTACAATGAGCAGTTCTTC.

V and J are TRBV20-1 and TRBJ2-1; D perhaps matches TRBD1 (5 bases). Trimming shortened V by 6 bases and J by 10 bases, and 19 bases separated the two germline ends. The CDR3 length is 13 residues. Germline assignment: CDR1 DFQATT and CDR2 SNEGSKA (reference sequence). The CDR3 DNA is TGCAGTGCCCCAACGGACAAACCAAGGGAGCAGTTCTTC. Translated: CSAPTDKPREQFF.

Only a few counts were recorded for this clonotype. The chain uses TRBV20-1 and TRBJ2-5, with TRBD2 matching over 8 bases. The CDR3 consists of 14 residues. V was clipped by 0 bases and J by 5 bases; unmatched bases: 5. Germline V gene data show CDR1 as DFQATT and CDR2 as SNEGSKA (reference sequence). CDR3 bases: TGCAGTGCTAGAGATCGGGGGGGCCTCGAGACCCAGTACTTC. Amino acid sequence: CSARDRGGLETQYF.

This clonotype has more than one count but fewer than ten. Written as DNA, the CDR3 is TGCAGTGCTAGAAGGGCAGGGGACACTGAAGCTTTCTTT. It codes for CSARRAGDTEAFF. The chain links TRBV20-1 to TRBJ1-1, with D possibly TRBD1 on 6 matching bases. Between the trimmed V and J ends, which lost 2 bases and 3 bases, there was a span of 10 bases. The germline CDR1 and CDR2 sequences are DFQATT and SNEGSKA (reference sequence). CDR3 length: 13 residues.

The chain uses TRBV24-1 and TRBJ2-3, with no clear D. CDR3 length: 14 residues. CDR1 and CDR2 from the germline V gene are KGHDR and SFDVKD. The ends were cut back, 7 bases at V and 0 bases at J, with 10 bases in the middle. CDR3 sequence reads: CATRGRTSTDTQYF. DNA of the CDR3: TGTGCCACCAGAGGCAGGACGAGCACAGATACGCAGTATTTT.

The table lists this clonotype with many counts. In DNA form, the CDR3 reads TGTGCCAGCAGTTTCCAGGGGGGAGGCGAGCAGTACTTC. Protein product: CASSFQGGGEQYF. The chain combines TRBV28 with TRBJ2-7, with D perhaps matching TRBD1 (7 bases). The germline gives CDR1 MDHEN, CDR2 SYDVKM. CDR3 length: 13 residues. Trimming took 3 bases from V and 6 from J, leaving 12 bases between them.

The rearrangement links TRBV28 to TRBJ1-1; D gene uncertain. Germline loops: CDR1 MDHEN, CDR2 SYDVKM. Trimming stripped 7 bases from V and 1 base from J, with 10 bases between. CDR3 length equals 13 residues. CDR3 sequence reads: CASTDNQNTEAFF. DNA of the CDR3: TGTGCCAGCACTGACAACCAGAACACTGAAGCTTTCTTT. The whole variable domain, filled in from reference TRBV28 and TRBJ1-1, reads DVKVTQSSRYLVKRTGEKVFLECVQDMDHENMFWYRQDPGLGLRLIYFSYDVKMKEKGDIPEGYSVSREKKERFSLILESASTNQTSMYLCASTDNQNTEAFFGQGTRLTVV.

This clonotype appeared a few times. CDR3 region: CASSFEEGNIQYF. CDR3 DNA sequence: TGTGCCAGCAGCTTCGAAGAGGGAAACATTCAGTACTTC. The chain carries TRBV7-2 and TRBJ2-4; D possibly corresponds to TRBD2 (5 bases). V was cut by 3 bases and J by 6 bases, with 9 bases left in between. Germline V CDR1 and CDR2: SGHTA, FQGNSA. The CDR3 is 13 residues long.

This clonotype was seen more than once but under ten times. V and J are TRBV9 and TRBJ2-7; 10 nucleotides align to TRBD1. Germline loops: CDR1 SGDLS, CDR2 YYNGEE. J gave up 3 bases and V 2 bases, and 5 bases lay outside the gene matches. The CDR3 sequence is 15 residues long. The CDR3 protein is CASSVSGTGDYEQYF. CDR3 bases: TGTGCCAGCAGCGTCTCCGGGACAGGGGACTACGAGCAGTACTTC. Full variable domain (missing parts from reference TRBV9 and TRBJ2-7): DSGVTQTPKHLITATGQRVTLRCSPRSGDLSVYWYQQSLDQGLQFLIQYYNGEERAKGNILERFSAQQFPDLHSELNLSSLELGDSALYFCASSVSGTGDYEQYFGPGTRLTVT.

DNA of the CDR3: TGTGCCAGCAGTTTGCATAGTAACAATGAGCAGTTCTTC. Its translation is CASSLHSNNEQFF. The chain joins TRBV12-3 or TRBV12-4 to TRBJ2-1; no clear D. Between the trimmed V and J ends, which lost 3 bases and 5 bases, there was a span of 8 bases. The CDR3 runs to 13 residues.

In this sample, this clonotype turned up a few times. The chain joins TRBV5-1 to TRBJ2-1; D is undetermined. Looked up from germline, CDR1 is SGHRS and CDR2 is YFSETQ. The V end was cut by 5 bases, the J end by 10 bases, with 13 bases between. CDR3 length: 12 residues. CDR3 nucleotide sequence: TGCGCCAGCAGGTACCTGGGCGGCGAGCAGTTCTTC. It is translated as CASRYLGGEQFF. The complete variable domain, with remaining parts taken from reference TRBV5-1 and TRBJ2-1, reads KAGVTQTPRYLIKTRGQQVTLSCSPISGHRSVSWYQQTPGQGLQFLFEYFSETQRNKGNFPGRFSGRQFSNSRSEMNVSTLELGDSALYLCASRYLGGEQFFGPGTRLTVL.

This sequence joins TRBV20-1 and TRBJ2-5; D is possibly TRBD2 (6 bases). This CDR3 has 16 amino acids. CDR1 and CDR2 (germline): DFQATT, SNEGSKA (reference sequence). The V end was cut by 2 bases, the J end by 2 bases, with 18 bases between. DNA for the CDR3: TGCAGTGCTAGATCTCTGGGAGGCCTTGAGCAAGAGACCCAGTACTTC. Translating it yields CSARSLGGLEQETQYF.

The CDR3 nucleotides read TGTGCCAGCAGCTTCCTACCAACTAATGAAAAACTGTTTTTT. Encoded protein: CASSFLPTNEKLFF. This chain joins TRBV11-2 and TRBJ1-4, with D unresolved. The germline V gene has CDR1 SGHAT and CDR2 FQNNGV. The V end lost 3 bases, the J end lost 0 bases, and 5 bases lay between the germline ends. CDR3 length equals 14 residues.

The chain combines TRBV15 with TRBJ2-7; 7 bases map to TRBD1. V dropped 6 bases and J dropped 2; count of bases not matched to a gene: 4. The CDR3 extends over 13 amino acids. Germline assignment: CDR1 LNHNV and CDR2 YYDKDF (reference sequence). In DNA form, the CDR3 reads TGTGCCACCAGTCCGGACAGGACCTACGAGCAGTACTTC. Amino acid sequence: CATSPDRTYEQYF.

This clonotype was seen a few times. The genes are TRBV6-7 and TRBJ1-3; a possible D gene is TRBD1 (5 bases). TRBV6-7 falls under the ORF class, with uncertain function. Trimming took off 6 bases at V and 0 bases at J, with 12 bases between the two ends. The CDR3 contains 15 residues. CDR3: CASSRDRLSGNTIYF. CDR3 nucleotides: TGTGCCAGCAGCAGAGACAGACTCTCTGGAAACACCATATATTTT.

For this clonotype: The junction and the germline gene differ at one end; a read error may be behind it. This sequence joins TRBV7-8 and TRBJ1-1; 7 bases align to TRBD1. The CDR3 covers 12 residues. CDR1 is SGHVS and CDR2 is FQNEAQ in the germline V gene. The chain's CDR3 is CASSPGGTEVFF. The CDR3 nucleotides read TGTGCCAGCAGCCCAGGGGGAACTGAAGTTTTCTTT.

The chain combines TRBV15 with TRBJ2-3; D is uncertain. The germline V gene encodes CDR1 LNHNV and CDR2 YYDKDF (reference sequence). Trimming left V 1 base short and J 0 bases short, with 14 bases between. The CDR3 length is 17 residues. The CDR3 sequence is CATSRGLVRASTDTQYF. CDR3 DNA sequence: TGTGCCACCAGCAGAGGCCTGGTGCGTGCTAGCACAGATACGCAGTATTTT.

The CDR3 DNA reads as TGCGCCAGCATGGGACAGCGTAACACTGAAGCTTTCTTT. Translation: CASMGQRNTEAFF. The rearrangement joins TRBV5-1 to TRBJ1-1; 7 positions match TRBD1. Per germline, CDR1 SGHRS and CDR2 YFSETQ. The length of the CDR3 is 13 residues. J lost 2 bases, V lost 6 bases, and 4 bases had no gene match.

The J gene is TRBJ2-1, the V gene TRBV7-2, with 7 bases matching TRBD2. CDR3 size: 15 residues. V was clipped by 1 base and J by 9 bases; unmatched bases: 9. CDR1 and CDR2 (germline): SGHTA, FQGNSA. CDR3 bases: TGTGCCAGCAGCTTAGTAGGCGGGAGTAAAGGTGAGCAGTTCTTC. Protein product: CASSLVGGSKGEQFF.

The CDR3 nucleotides read TGTGCCAGCAGCGTAACCTGGACTAGCAGCTACAATGAGCAGTTCTTC. Translation: CASSVTWTSSYNEQFF. The genes are TRBV9 and TRBJ2-1; 8 bases match TRBD2. V dropped 1 base and J dropped 3; count of bases not matched to a gene: 6. This CDR3 contains 16 residues. Germline V gene sequence: CDR1 SGDLS, CDR2 YYNGEE.

The sample holds a few counts of this clonotype. The chain combines TRBV12-3 or TRBV12-4 with TRBJ1-1; possibly TRBD1 for D (6 bases). V shed 3 bases and J shed 0 bases, with 14 bases lying between them. This CDR3 spans 16 amino acids. CDR3 DNA sequence: TGTGCCAGCAGTTTGGGGGGGGGCCACATGAACACTGAAGCTTTCTTT. This encodes CASSLGGGHMNTEAFF.

This clonotype was observed a handful of times. This chain links TRBV6-5 with TRBJ1-6; 10 bases are shared with TRBD1. The V and J ends lost 8 bases and 16 bases, in that order; junction bases with no gene match: 14. The CDR3 is 14 amino acids. Germline V gene lookup returns CDR1 MNHEY and CDR2 SVGAGI. CDR3 DNA sequence: TGTGCCAGCTCATCCGGGACAGGGGCTAGATTGCTCCACTTT. It is translated as CASSSGTGARLLHF.